These 9 T cell receptor beta chains originate from one sample sequenced in a study of blood T cell repertoires in COVID-19. Repertoires were generated with immunoSEQ multiplex PCR, while TCRdb's copy carries only in-frame clones and drops some. This sample has about 200,000 clones, with roughly 79% found just once. Sequencing input: PBMCs or T cells enriched from blood (not recorded which). Receptors originate from a man aged 35-49 years who had recovered from COVID-19.

This sequence joins TRBV5-4 and TRBJ2-6; weak D call: TRBD1 (6 bases). CDR3 length: 15 residues. V gave up 3 bases and J gave up 4 bases, with 11 bases separating them. Looked up from germline, CDR1 is SGHNT and CDR2 is YYREEE (reference sequence). CDR3 sequence: CASSSTGTGANVLTF. For the CDR3, the DNA is TGTGCCAGCAGCTCCACAGGGACCGGGGCCAACGTCCTGACTTTC.

V gene TRBV9 combines with J gene TRBJ1-2, with 8 bases that match TRBD1. CDR1 SGDLS and CDR2 YYNGEE come from the germline V gene. With V trimmed by 3 bases and J by 5 bases, 18 bases remained unmatched. This CDR3 comprises 18 residues. CDR3 bases: TGTGCCAGCAGCGCAGGAGACAGGGGCGCTTCTTTTTTTTATGGCTACACCTTC. Its protein product is CASSAGDRGASFFYGYTF.

On this clone: Other DNA sequences of this sample code for an identical CDR3. V gene TRBV5-5 combines with J gene TRBJ1-1; D not certain. Trimming stripped 2 bases from V and 4 bases from J, with 12 bases between. The germline gives CDR1 SGHKS, CDR2 YYEKEE (reference sequence). The CDR3 consists of 14 residues. The CDR3 here is CASSLWEGGTEAFF. CDR3 in DNA: TGTGCCAGCAGCTTATGGGAGGGTGGCACTGAAGCTTTCTTT.

The chain is built from TRBV7-9 and TRBJ2-7; TRBD1 agrees at 8 bases. Germline values: CDR1 SEHNR, CDR2 FQNEAQ (reference sequence). The CDR3 totals 13 residues. J was trimmed by 3 bases and V by 5 bases; bases with no gene match: 3. The CDR3 is CASSPGGLYEQYF. Written as DNA, the CDR3 is TGTGCCAGCAGCCCAGGGGGCCTCTACGAGCAGTACTTC.

The chain joins TRBV27 to TRBJ2-3; D remains unclear. Germline V CDR1 and CDR2: MNHEY, SMNVEV (reference sequence). The CDR3 consists of 14 residues. V was shortened by 8 bases and J by 0 bases, with 12 bases between the two germline ends. CDR3 sequence: CASGPHASTDTQYF. The CDR3 DNA is TGTGCCAGCGGGCCCCACGCTAGCACAGATACGCAGTATTTT.

V usage is TRBV21-1 and J usage is TRBJ1-1; TRBD1 is the table's D call, not checked against the DNA. TRBV21-1 is recorded as a pseudogene. The CDR3 has 15 amino acids. CDR3 DNA sequence: TGTGCCAGCAGCGGGACAGGGGATTTGAACACTGAAGCTTTCTTT. This gives the protein CASSGTGDLNTEAFF.

V is TRBV4-1 and J is TRBJ1-1, with a tentative D call TRBD1 (6 bases). The V end lost 1 base, the J end lost 12 bases, and 9 bases lay between the germline ends. Germline V gene lookup returns CDR1 MGHRA and CDR2 YSYEKL. The CDR3 is 11 amino acids. The CDR3 nucleotides are TGCGCCAGCAGCCAAGGCAGGGGAACTTTCTTT. Its translation: CASSQGRGTFF.

V gene TRBV13 combines with J gene TRBJ2-3; a possible D gene is TRBD2 (5 bases). Germline V gene data show CDR1 as PRHDT and CDR2 as FYEKMQ (reference sequence). V lost 2 bases and J lost 0, with 9 bases in between. The CDR3 sequence is 15 residues long. The CDR3 DNA is TGTGCCAGCAGCTTACGACGGACTAGCACAGATACGCAGTATTTT. This codes for CASSLRRTSTDTQYF.

The V gene is TRBV11-2, the J gene TRBJ2-2, with 7 bases aligning to TRBD2. Germline values: CDR1 SGHAT, CDR2 FQNNGV. This CDR3 region has 13 residues. V shed 6 bases, J shed 3 bases, and the junction held 1 base outside the gene matches. CDR3 loop: CASRGLDTGELFF. The CDR3 bases are TGTGCCAGCAGAGGACTAGACACCGGGGAGCTGTTTTTT.